Here is one TCR beta chain with its context. The clone's antigen remains unknown. No much larger clone exists at a distance of one base, and base qualities are not known. The data are from a study of tissue T cells after allogeneic stem cell transplantation (dated by TCRdb to between 2021 and 2023). Regarding the research as a whole: Over a roughly three-year period, a research-autopsy study prospectively enrolled several adult allo-HCT recipients who had steroid-refractory GVHD. Every GVHD patient received a graft from a donor; a handful of grafts were unmodified and three were CD34-selected to deplete T cells. Gastrointestinal GVHD was present in all GVHD patients, several lines of GVHD-directed therapy were administered to all GVHD patients, and skin involvement was additionally present in roughly five GVHD patients. About five GVHD patients had pre-transplant PBMCs available, and those PBMCs were of recipient origin. For viably preserved blood and marrow, CD3+ T cells were flow-sorted when cell numbers allowed; smaller samples underwent direct DNA extraction. The study profiled TCR beta repertoires across many tissues from research autopsies of patients with and without GVHD, plus mouse models of GVHD. The human arm was conducted as a prospective observational study, and neither blinding nor randomization was performed. Overall study results and their limits: Within patients, how anatomically similar tissues were was a major factor shaping TCR repertoire composition, regardless of disease or transplant status. The patient cohort was small and clinically heterogeneous, and sampling depth was acknowledged as a limitation. Not many T cell clones showed up in more than one patient, yet clustering based on motifs uncovered repertoire signatures that were shared across patients in a tissue-specific way. The study did not establish which tissue TCRs were alloreactive or antigen-specific, and some clones may have been host cells that persisted. Blood and spleen T cells captured only a limited portion of the TCR repertoire detected in tissues, in both patients and mice.

The library was made by the immunoSEQ multiplex PCR assay. Adaptive Biotechnologies performed TCRbeta CDR3 sequencing at survey depth and reported CDR3 sequences, V/J genes, productive frequency, and template counts. Amplification of TCR beta CDR3 regions started from genomic DNA instead of RNA. The paper's data handling went like this. Pairwise repertoire overlap between tissues was quantified with Jensen-Shannon divergence, where 1 means complete divergence and 0 identical. Tissues were clustered by single-linkage agglomerative hierarchical clustering of pairwise JSD values, and the clustering results were displayed as dendrograms. GLIPH2 was run on all patient samples with simulation_depth 1000, kmer_min_depth 3 and cdr3_length_cutoff 8, and groups with more than two unique CDR3s were retained. A standardized tissue-overlap score was calculated by extrapolating Jaccard GLIPH-group overlap across patients to a standard repertoire size of 1000 clones. Linear mixed-effect models, with tissue included as a fixed effect and individual included as a random effect, were used to assess associations of diversity with clinical or experimental variables. The table comes from immuneACCESS by way of TCRdb, which keeps in-frame sequences with V and J called. Part of the clones is missing from these tables; in studies checked, under half for an unresolved V gene and the rest for unknown reasons. V and J calls plus clone size are reproduced from that table; the DNA served to infer D and trimming. The sample yields under 50,000 clones; approximately 92% were counted once. 3.5% to 4% of the sample is held by the ten biggest clonotypes.

The CDR3 measures 18 amino acids from cysteine to phenylalanine. Only the CDR3 DNA is retained, 54 bases long and in frame from the first base. The germline V gene yields MNHNS for CDR1 and SASEGT for CDR2. Trimming removed 3 bases from V and 4 bases from J, leaving 22 bases between the germline ends. This sample's time point label indicates: recipient (host-origin) PBMCs collected before allo-HCT. The specimen comprised blood, sampled before transplantation. The chain is made from TRBV6-1 and TRBJ1-5; the D gene is unclear. The TCR comes from a woman aged 35-75 years who later had graft-versus-host disease after an allogeneic stem cell transplant. The DNA reads as follows: TGTGCCAGCAGTGACCCCCCCCGGCGCACCAGAGCGAATCAGCCCCAGCATTTT. Its coded protein is CASSDPPRRTRANQPQHF.